The clone carrying this TCR beta chain was recorded a few times. The V gene's germline CDR1 is KGHSY and CDR2 FQNENV. The CDR3 has 16 residues. Trimming took 3 bases from V and 6 from J; bases not matched to a gene: 10. This sample is drawn from a study of shared clonotypes between healthy human individuals. Libraries were prepared by immunoSEQ multiplex PCR; TCRdb keeps only in-frame clonotypes and omits some of them. Seen here are hundreds of thousands of clones, around 78% observed once, and the top ten hold 12%. The chain joins TRBV16 to TRBJ1-1; 10 bases map to TRBD1. Sequencing was done on a sample of PBMCs. This receptor was identified in a woman between 35 and 50 years old in good health. Some clones in this sample may be carry-over from other donors' samples. The chain's CDR3 is CASSQGDRGYLSEAFF. Here the CDR3 DNA reads TGTGCCAGCAGCCAGGGGGACAGGGGATATTTGTCTGAAGCTTTCTTT.